The clone carrying this T cell receptor beta chain has just a few counts. Per the authors' pipeline: Reference gene primer amplification gave estimated nucleated cell counts. Here immunoSEQ multiplex PCR was the method, and the copy in TCRdb shows in-frame clones only, minus some. V, J and clone size were drawn from that table, and D and trimming were deduced from the DNA. The sample holds around 88,000 clones; about 84% are singletons and the top ten take 4.4%. These data belong to a study of blood T cell repertoires in COVID-19. The CDR3 extends over 15 amino acids. V lost 4 bases to trimming and J lost 3 bases; unmatched junction nucleotides: 7. Germline CDR1 SGHDN, CDR2 FVKESK.

The gene calls are TRBV14 and TRBJ2-7, with 9 bases fitting TRBD1. The specimen sequenced was peripheral blood. This sequence originates from a man aged 60-69 years with acute or convalescent COVID-19. The CDR3 loop reads CASSPRAGQGYEQYF. CDR3 nucleotides: TGTGCCAGCAGCCCACGAGCGGGACAGGGCTACGAGCAGTACTTC.